This T cell receptor beta chain was found in a study of blood T cell repertoires in COVID-19. Looking at the study overall: Samples representing acute and convalescent COVID-19 were sourced from the United States, Italy and Spain. Sources were T cells, B-cell-depleted T cells, or PBMCs; the material itself was cDNA or gDNA.

The CDR3 has 14 amino acids. Germline CDR1 reads SGHTA; CDR2 reads FQGNSA. V lost 0 bases to trimming and J lost 2 bases, with 8 bases between them. Original handling: By means of reference gene primer amplification, nucleated cell counts were estimated. The repertoire was sequenced with immunoSEQ multiplex PCR; TCRdb's copy has only in-frame clones and lacks some. V and J calls and clone size are those listed in that table; D and trimming were worked out from the DNA. The data hold about 230,000 clones, with over 70% observed a single time. This clonotype was obtained from a woman older than 75 with acute or convalescent COVID-19. The chain has TRBV7-2 and TRBJ2-7; D possibly corresponds to TRBD2 (6 bases). The sample taken for sequencing was peripheral blood. The CDR3: CASSLASGAYEQYF. As DNA, the CDR3 is TGTGCCAGCAGCTTAGCTAGCGGAGCCTACGAGCAGTACTTC.